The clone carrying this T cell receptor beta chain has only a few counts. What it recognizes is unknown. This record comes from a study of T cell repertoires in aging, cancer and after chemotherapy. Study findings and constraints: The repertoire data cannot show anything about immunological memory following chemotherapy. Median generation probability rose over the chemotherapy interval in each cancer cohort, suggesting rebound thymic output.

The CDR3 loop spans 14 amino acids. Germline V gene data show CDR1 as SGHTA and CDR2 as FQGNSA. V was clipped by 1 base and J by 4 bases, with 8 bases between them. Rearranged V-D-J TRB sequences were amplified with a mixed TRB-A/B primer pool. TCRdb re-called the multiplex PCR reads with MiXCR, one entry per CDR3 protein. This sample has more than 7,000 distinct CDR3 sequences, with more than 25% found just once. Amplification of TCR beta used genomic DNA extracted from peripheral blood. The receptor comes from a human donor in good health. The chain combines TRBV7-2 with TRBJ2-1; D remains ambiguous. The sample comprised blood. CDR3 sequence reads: CASSLGYQYNEQFF. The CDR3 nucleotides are TGTGCCAGCAGCTTAGGATACCAGTACAATGAGCAGTTCTTC.